One sample yielded the 27 T cell receptor beta chains listed below, sequenced in a study of tumor-infiltrating lymphocytes in primary liver carcinoma. cDNA specific to TCR beta was made from approximately 0.55 ug of total RNA, with a constant-region primer employed for priming. Investigators got TCR beta libraries out of three nested multiplex PCR rounds, done with slightly modified ARM-PCR. Both of the initial two PCR rounds ran for approximately 11 cycles and employed TRBV1-TRBV30 forward primers alongside a C-beta reverse primer. TCRdb ran MiXCR on the multiplex PCR reads and lists one entry per CDR3 protein. The table lists fewer than 400,000 distinct CDR3 sequences, around three fifths of them singletons. Unsorted whole blood served as the source of blood RNA, and germline DNA was extracted as well. The specimen was peripheral blood. Receptors originate from a woman aged 25 to 39 with primary liver carcinoma and hepatitis B virus infection.

About this clonotype itself: Germline is not matched at one junction end, which may reflect a read error. The V and J genes are TRBV11-2 and TRBJ2-2, with TRBD2 as a possible D gene (5 bases). The germline V gene encodes CDR1 SGHAT and CDR2 FQNNGV. CDR3 length equals 16 residues. In nucleotides, the CDR3 is TGTGCCAGCTGCTTGTCTGGCAGGACTTACACCGGGGAGCTGCTTTTT. Its protein is CASCLSGRTYTGELLF.

The CDR3 loop is CASSYPPQETQYF. In nucleotides, the CDR3 is TGTGCCAGCAGTTACCCCCCCCAAGAGACCCAGTACTTC. The chain combines TRBV6-2 or TRBV6-3 with TRBJ2-5; D is unresolved. CDR1 and CDR2 from the germline V gene are MNHEY and SVGEGT. Trimming stripped 2 bases from V and 1 base from J, with 5 bases between. This CDR3 is built from 13 residues.

This clonotype turned up a few times. V usage is TRBV7-9 and J usage is TRBJ2-7; D unresolved. V lost 0 bases and J lost 5, with 17 bases in between. The CDR3 loop spans 16 amino acids. Germline CDR1 SEHNR, CDR2 FQNEAQ (reference sequence). In DNA form, the CDR3 reads TGTGCCAGCAGCTTAGCCACAGCATCGGTGGAGAACGAGCAGTACTTC. Protein: CASSLATASVENEQYF. Drawing the rest from reference TRBV7-9 and TRBJ2-7, the complete variable domain is DTGVSQNPRHKITKRGQNVTFRCDPISEHNRLYWYRQTLGQGPEFLTYFQNEAQLEKSRLLSDRFSAERPKGSFSTLEIQRTEQGDSAMYLCASSLATASVENEQYFGPGTRLTVT.

Comment on this clonotype: It may be a read error: a sequence one base away is much more abundant. In DNA form, the CDR3 reads TGTGCCAGCAGTGGGACAGGGTACGCTAGTGAAAAACTGTTTTTT. Its protein is CASSGTGYASEKLFF. The chain uses TRBV6-5 and TRBJ1-4, with 9 bases aligning to TRBD1. This CDR3 has 15 amino acids. V trimming: 5 bases; J trimming: 7 bases; junction bases outside the gene matches: 8. CDR1 MNHEY and CDR2 SVGAGI come from the germline V gene.

This clonotype was counted a few times. J is TRBJ2-1 and V is TRBV7-3, with 9 bases that match TRBD2. V was clipped by 1 base and J by 2 bases; unmatched bases: 6. The CDR3 contains 17 residues. Germline-derived CDR1 and CDR2 are SGHTA and FQGTGA. CDR3 amino acids: CASSLKGPSGAYNEQFF. The CDR3 nucleotides read TGTGCCAGCAGCTTAAAGGGTCCTAGCGGGGCCTACAATGAGCAGTTCTTC.

The chain employs TRBV19 and TRBJ2-2, with D possibly TRBD1 on 6 matching bases. This CDR3 contains 14 residues. The V end lost 5 bases, the J end lost 3 bases, and 10 bases lay between the germline ends. Germline CDR1 and CDR2: LNHDA and SQIVND (reference sequence). This CDR3 reads CASSLGTYTGELFF. DNA of the CDR3: TGTGCCAGTAGTCTCGGGACATACACCGGGGAGCTGTTTTTT.

Ten or more counts support this clonotype. The chain has TRBV11-2 and TRBJ2-1; the D gene is possibly TRBD2 (5 bases). The CDR3 is made up of 13 amino acids. Germline values: CDR1 SGHAT, CDR2 FQNNGV. V was shortened by 5 bases and J by 8 bases, with 13 bases between the two germline ends. CDR3 in amino acids: CASSPHSRDEQFF. The CDR3 nucleotides read TGTGCCAGCAGCCCCCATTCGCGGGATGAGCAGTTCTTC.

The V and J genes are TRBV7-9 and TRBJ2-7; 8 nucleotides line up with TRBD1. CDR3 length: 14 amino acids. Germline values: CDR1 SEHNR, CDR2 FQNEAQ (reference sequence). Trimming at V came to 3 bases and at J to 6 bases, leaving 7 bases not matched to a gene. In DNA, the CDR3 is TGTGCCAGCAGCTTCTTACAGGGGGTAAGCGAGCAGTACTTC. Protein product: CASSFLQGVSEQYF.

The sample holds a few counts of this clonotype. An end of the junction differs from the germline gene, which may be a read error. V and J are TRBV12-3 or TRBV12-4 and TRBJ2-3, with D hard to call. This CDR3 has 11 amino acids. The CDR3: CASSLMDTQYF. The CDR3 coding sequence is TGTGCTAGCAGTCTGATGGATACGCAGTATTTT.

The chain joins TRBV29-1 to TRBJ2-7, with D possibly being TRBD2 (5 bases). Trimming took off 8 bases at V and 7 bases at J, with 18 bases between the two ends. The CDR3 consists of 12 residues. Germline CDR1 reads SQVTM; CDR2 reads ANQGSEA. CDR3 residues: CSSWLNSGEQYF. The CDR3, as DNA: TGCAGCTCGTGGCTGAATTCGGGAGAGCAGTACTTC.

This clonotype was counted many times. The V call is TRBV6-1, the J call TRBJ2-7; D remains unclear. The CDR3 has 15 amino acids. The V end was cut by 2 bases, the J end by 2 bases, with 13 bases between. From germline, CDR1 is MNHNS and CDR2 SASEGT. The CDR3 spells CASSESLVRTYEQYF. In DNA form, the CDR3 reads TGTGCCAGCAGTGAAAGTTTGGTCAGAACCTACGAGCAGTACTTC.

Regarding this clonotype: One junction end does not reproduce the germline sequence, and a read error may be involved. The rearrangement uses TRBV4-1 and TRBJ2-2; D could derive from TRBD1 or TRBD2 (6 bases each). The CDR3 contains 16 residues. Germline V CDR1 and CDR2: MGHRA, YSYEKL. CDR3 in amino acids: CASSHPGRGQAGELFF. As DNA, the CDR3 is TGCGCCAGCAGCCATCCGGGCCGGGGGCAAGCCGGCGAGCTGTTTTTT.

In this sample, this clonotype turned up once. A much larger clone lies a single base off, so this may be a read error. V gene TRBV4-1 combines with J gene TRBJ1-5, with 8 bases identical to TRBD1. The germline V gene encodes CDR1 MGHRA and CDR2 YSYEKL. The CDR3 has 15 residues. CDR3: CASSGGQQYNRPQHF. The CDR3 DNA follows: TGCGCCAGTTCAGGGGGCCAACAGTACAATCGGCCCCAGCATTTT.

Concerning this clonotype itself: One end of the junction is discordant with germline, which a read error may explain. The gene calls are TRBV12-3 or TRBV12-4 and TRBJ2-1; no clear D gene. This CDR3 region has 11 residues. CDR3 coding DNA: TGTACCAGCAGTGCCGGATGGGAGCAGTTCTTC. Translating it yields CTSSAGWEQFF.

As for this clonotype: A much larger clone differs from this one at a single base, so this may be a read error. V usage is TRBV4-2 and J usage is TRBJ2-3; TRBD2 matches 9 bases. CDR3 length equals 17 residues. Germline V gene sequence: CDR1 LGHNA, CDR2 YNFKEQ. The CDR3 here is CACSQELTRGGTDTQYF. The CDR3 region has the DNA TGTGCCTGCAGCCAAGAGCTAACGCGGGGGGGGACAGATACGCAGTATTTT.

This clonotype has more than one count but fewer than ten. The rearrangement uses TRBV5-5 and TRBJ1-5; TRBD1 matches at 7 bases. The DNA end lines up better with TRBJ2-3; the J call may be wrong. The CDR3 contains 15 residues. Per germline, CDR1 SGHKS and CDR2 YYEKEE (reference sequence). For the CDR3, the DNA is TGTGCCAGCAGCTCCGGTACGGGGCTGGGACAGCCCCAGTATTTT. Protein product: CASSSGTGLGQPQYF.

The chain links TRBV5-6 to TRBJ2-4; 7 bases map to TRBD1. Per the germline V gene, CDR1 is SGHDT and CDR2 is YYEEEE. V dropped 4 bases and J dropped 3; count of bases not matched to a gene: 4. The CDR3 totals 14 residues. CDR3 loop: CASSRGQNKNIQYF. CDR3 DNA sequence: TGTGCCAGCAGCAGGGGACAGAACAAAAACATTCAGTACTTC.

Concerning this clonotype itself: Its ends do not fully match the called genes, so a read error is possible. The J gene is TRBJ1-5, the V gene TRBV11-2; D might be TRBD1 (6 bases). This CDR3 is built from 15 residues. Germline CDR1 is SGHAT and CDR2 is FQNNGV. CDR3 sequence: CASSGTRDSNQPQHF. Written as DNA, the CDR3 is TGCGCCAGCAGCGGGACAAGGGATAGCAATCAGCCCCAGCATTTT.

This clonotype was detected only once. The rearrangement joins TRBV6-2 or TRBV6-3 to TRBJ2-7; perhaps TRBD2 as D (6 bases). The CDR3 totals 15 residues. Trimming left V 10 bases short and J 3 bases short, with 22 bases between. Per germline, CDR1 MNHEY and CDR2 SVGEGT. As DNA, the CDR3 is TGTGCCACAACCCCGATTTCTACGGGGGTCTACGAGCAGTACTTC. Its translation: CATTPISTGVYEQYF.

A remark on this clonotype: Given the absence of the conserved phenylalanine or tryptophan at the CDR3 end, a read error is likely. The chain couples TRBV11-2 to TRBJ2-7; perhaps D is TRBD1 or TRBD2 (6 bases each). The germline V gene has CDR1 SGHAT and CDR2 FQNNGV. This CDR3 comprises 15 residues. Here the CDR3 reads CASSYSGGHSYEQYL. CDR3 nucleotide sequence: TGTGCCAGCAGTTATTCCGGGGGACACTCCTACGAACAGTACTTA.

The chain is built from TRBV5-6 and TRBJ2-5, with 8 bases matching TRBD1. Germline V CDR1 and CDR2: SGHDT, YYEEEE. The CDR3 spans 14 residues. Trimming removed 4 bases from V and 5 bases from J; junction bases left unmatched: 7. CDR3 in amino acids: CASSTDRAEETQYF. The CDR3 coding sequence is TGTGCCAGCAGCACGGACAGGGCGGAGGAGACCCAGTACTTC.

Comments on this clonotype: A much bigger clone sits one base away, suggesting this may be a read error. No conserved phenylalanine or tryptophan ends this CDR3, so it is likely a read error. CDR3 region: CASSLFTGKAEKLFL. In DNA, the CDR3 is TGTGCCAGCAGCTTGTTTACAGGGAAAGCTGAAAAACTGTTTCTT. This chain links TRBV5-4 with TRBJ1-4, with D perhaps TRBD1 (6 bases). V lost 1 base and J lost 7, with 14 bases in between. From germline, CDR1 is SGHNT and CDR2 YYREEE (reference sequence). The CDR3 is 15 amino acids.

Of note for this clonotype: Because it lacks the conserved phenylalanine or tryptophan at the end, this CDR3 is likely a read error. The V and J genes are TRBV6-5 and TRBJ1-1; TRBD1 matches 8 bases. Germline V gene sequence: CDR1 MNHEY, CDR2 SVGAGI. CDR3 length: 17 residues. J was trimmed by 6 bases and V by 5 bases; bases with no gene match: 17. CDR3 in amino acids: CASSDPGTGGIGAEAFL. The CDR3 DNA reads TGTGCCAGCAGTGACCCCGGGACAGGTGGTATAGGCGCTGAAGCTTTCTTA.

For this clonotype: A single base separates this from a much larger clone, so it may be a read error. Here the CDR3 omits its conserved ending phenylalanine or tryptophan, so a read error is the likely source. The rearrangement joins TRBV29-1 to TRBJ2-1; TRBD2 matches at 14 bases. The V gene's germline CDR1 is SQVTM and CDR2 ANQGSEA. The CDR3 contains 17 residues. With 3 bases clipped from V and 0 bases from J, the junction kept 4 bases outside the gene matches. The CDR3 region is CSVDGTSGSGSYNEQFS. As DNA, the CDR3 is TGCAGCGTTGACGGGACTAGCGGGAGCGGCTCCTACAATGAGCAGTTCTCC.

This clonotype was recorded many times. The chain joins TRBV12-3 or TRBV12-4 to TRBJ1-1; D is undetermined. V was trimmed by 6 bases and J by 5 bases, leaving 10 bases between them. CDR3 size: 12 residues. CDR3 protein: CASRSRGTEAFF. The CDR3 DNA reads as TGTGCCAGCAGGAGTCGGGGTACTGAAGCTTTCTTT.

A word on this clonotype: This may come from a read error, since a much larger clone is one base off. The chain employs TRBV12-3 or TRBV12-4 and TRBJ2-5; D possibly corresponds to TRBD2 (7 bases). The CDR3 spans 14 residues. CDR3 nucleotides: TGTGACAGCGCCCCGGGGGGCCGACAAGAGACCCAGTACTTC. It encodes CDSAPGGRQETQYF.

A note on this clonotype: A junction end diverges from the germline sequence, so it may reflect a read error. J is TRBJ2-7 and V is TRBV6-5; a possible D gene is TRBD1 (6 bases). The germline gives CDR1 MNHEY, CDR2 SVGAGI. The CDR3 totals 15 residues. DNA of the CDR3: TGTGCCGGCAGTTACACTTCGGGGACAACCTACGAGCAGTACTTC. This gives the protein CAGSYTSGTTYEQYF.